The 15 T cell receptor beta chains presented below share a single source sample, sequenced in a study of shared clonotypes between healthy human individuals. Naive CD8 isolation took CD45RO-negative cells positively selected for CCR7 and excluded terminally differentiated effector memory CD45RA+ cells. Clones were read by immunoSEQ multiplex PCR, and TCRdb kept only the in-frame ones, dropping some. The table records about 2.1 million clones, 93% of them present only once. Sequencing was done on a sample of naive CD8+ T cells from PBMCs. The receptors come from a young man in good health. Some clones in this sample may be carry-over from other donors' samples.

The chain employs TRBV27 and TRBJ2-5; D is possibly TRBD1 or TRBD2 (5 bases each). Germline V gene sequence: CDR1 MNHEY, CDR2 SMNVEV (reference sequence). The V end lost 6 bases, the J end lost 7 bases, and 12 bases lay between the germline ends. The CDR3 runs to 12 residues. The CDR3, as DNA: TGTGCCAGCAGCCCCGGGACCCCGACCCAGTACTTC. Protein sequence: CASSPGTPTQYF.

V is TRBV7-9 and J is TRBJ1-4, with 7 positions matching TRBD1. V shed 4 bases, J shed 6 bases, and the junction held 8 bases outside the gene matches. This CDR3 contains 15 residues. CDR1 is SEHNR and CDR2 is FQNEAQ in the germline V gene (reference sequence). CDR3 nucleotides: TGTGCCAGCAGCTCGTGGACAGGCGTCGATGAAAAACTGTTTTTT. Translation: CASSSWTGVDEKLFF.

CDR3 DNA sequence: TGCGCCAGCAGCTCTGGGGGAGACAATGAGCAGTTCTTC. Translating gives CASSSGGDNEQFF. This chain joins TRBV5-1 and TRBJ2-1, with D perhaps being TRBD1 or TRBD2 (5 bases each). There are 13 residues in the CDR3. V dropped 3 bases and J dropped 5 bases, with 9 bases sitting between them. The germline CDR1 and CDR2 sequences are SGHRS and YFSETQ. Full variable domain (rest looked up from reference TRBV5-1 and TRBJ2-1): KAGVTQTPRYLIKTRGQQVTLSCSPISGHRSVSWYQQTPGQGLQFLFEYFSETQRNKGNFPGRFSGRQFSNSRSEMNVSTLELGDSALYLCASSSGGDNEQFFGPGTRLTVL.

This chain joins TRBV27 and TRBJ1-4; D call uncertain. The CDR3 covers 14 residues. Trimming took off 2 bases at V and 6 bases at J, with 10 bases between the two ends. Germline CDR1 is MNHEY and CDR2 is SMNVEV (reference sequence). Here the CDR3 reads CASSLRQYDEKLFF. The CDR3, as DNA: TGTGCCAGCAGTTTACGTCAGTATGATGAAAAACTGTTTTTT.

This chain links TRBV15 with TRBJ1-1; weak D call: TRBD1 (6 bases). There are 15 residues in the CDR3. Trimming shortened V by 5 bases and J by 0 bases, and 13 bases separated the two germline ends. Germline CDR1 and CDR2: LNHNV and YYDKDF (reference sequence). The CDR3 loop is CATSERTDLNTEAFF. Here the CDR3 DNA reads TGTGCCACCAGCGAAAGGACAGACTTGAACACTGAAGCTTTCTTT.

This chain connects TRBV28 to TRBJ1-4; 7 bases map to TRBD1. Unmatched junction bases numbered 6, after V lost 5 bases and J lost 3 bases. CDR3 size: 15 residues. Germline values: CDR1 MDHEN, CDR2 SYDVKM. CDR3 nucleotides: TGTGCCAGCAGTCCCCCGGGACAGCCTAATGAAAAACTGTTTTTT. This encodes CASSPPGQPNEKLFF.

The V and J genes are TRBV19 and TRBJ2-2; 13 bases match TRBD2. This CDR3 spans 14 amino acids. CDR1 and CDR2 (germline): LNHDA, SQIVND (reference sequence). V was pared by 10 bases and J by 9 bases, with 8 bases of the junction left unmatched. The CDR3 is CATTSGRKGWELFF. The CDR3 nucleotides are TGTGCCACGACTAGCGGGAGGAAAGGTTGGGAGCTGTTTTTT.

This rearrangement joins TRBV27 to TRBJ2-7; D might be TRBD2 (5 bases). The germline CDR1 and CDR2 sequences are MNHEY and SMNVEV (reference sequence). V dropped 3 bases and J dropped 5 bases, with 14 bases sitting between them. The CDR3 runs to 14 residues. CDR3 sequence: CASSLAMRGHEQYF. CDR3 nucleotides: TGTGCCAGCAGTTTGGCCATGCGAGGGCACGAGCAGTACTTC.

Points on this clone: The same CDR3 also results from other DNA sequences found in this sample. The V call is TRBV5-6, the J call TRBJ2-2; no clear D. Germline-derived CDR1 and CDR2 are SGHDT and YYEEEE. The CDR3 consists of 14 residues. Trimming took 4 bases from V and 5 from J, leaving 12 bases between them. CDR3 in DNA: TGTGCCAGCAGCCTGAACCCCGGTACCGGGGAGCTGTTTTTT. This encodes CASSLNPGTGELFF.

The CDR3 bases are TGTGCCAGCAGCACCCGGGACCTCCCGCAGTTCTTC. It translates to CASSTRDLPQFF. The rearrangement uses TRBV9 and TRBJ2-1; D is perhaps TRBD1 or TRBD2 (5 bases each). V lost 4 bases and J lost 12, with 14 bases in between. The CDR3 spans 12 residues. Germline V gene data show CDR1 as SGDLS and CDR2 as YYNGEE.

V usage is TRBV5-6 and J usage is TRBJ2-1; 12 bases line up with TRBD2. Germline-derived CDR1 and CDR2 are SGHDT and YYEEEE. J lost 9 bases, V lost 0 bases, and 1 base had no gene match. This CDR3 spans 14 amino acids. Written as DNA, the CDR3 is TGTGCCAGCAGCTTGGGACTAGCGGGAGCTGAGCAGTTCTTC. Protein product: CASSLGLAGAEQFF.

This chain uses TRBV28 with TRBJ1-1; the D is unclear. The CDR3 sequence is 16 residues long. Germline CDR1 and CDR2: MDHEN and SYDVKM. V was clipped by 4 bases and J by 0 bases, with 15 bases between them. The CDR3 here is CASSSPVEAMNTEAFF. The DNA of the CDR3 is TGTGCCAGCAGTTCACCGGTTGAGGCGATGAACACTGAAGCTTTCTTT.

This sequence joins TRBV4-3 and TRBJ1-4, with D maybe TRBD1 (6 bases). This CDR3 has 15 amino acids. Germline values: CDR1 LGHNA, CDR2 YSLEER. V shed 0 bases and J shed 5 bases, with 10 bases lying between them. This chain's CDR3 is CASSQDTGQNEKLFF. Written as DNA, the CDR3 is TGCGCCAGCAGCCAAGATACAGGACAGAATGAAAAACTGTTTTTT.

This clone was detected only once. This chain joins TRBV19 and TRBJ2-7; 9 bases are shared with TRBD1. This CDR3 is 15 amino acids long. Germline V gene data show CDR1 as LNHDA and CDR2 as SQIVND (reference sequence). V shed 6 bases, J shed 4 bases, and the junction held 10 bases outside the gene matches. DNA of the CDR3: TGTGCCAGTAGGACTACCGGGACAGGGATATACGAGCAGTACTTC. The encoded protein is CASRTTGTGIYEQYF.

The CDR3 loop is CASSLPSASGDTQYF. DNA for the CDR3: TGTGCCAGCAGTTTACCCTCCGCGTCCGGAGATACGCAGTATTTT. The genes are TRBV7-9 and TRBJ2-3; D gene unclear. The length of the CDR3 is 15 residues. The germline CDR1 and CDR2 sequences are SEHNR and FQNEAQ (reference sequence). The V and J ends lost 6 bases and 5 bases respectively, with 18 bases between them.